This TCR beta chain is drawn from a study of T-cell reconstitution after alpha-beta-depleted transplantation in children. As concerns this clonotype: A read error may produce the germline difference seen at one junction end.

Construction of the TCRbeta library involved unique molecular identifiers. MiXCR, run by TCRdb on the PCR reads, gives a single entry per CDR3 protein. The repertoire has around 340,000 distinct CDR3 sequences, about 14% of them found once; the top ten carry 3.5% to 4.5%. Germline CDR1 is LGHNA and CDR2 is YSLEER. The CDR3 length is 13 residues. V gene TRBV4-3 combines with J gene TRBJ2-1; D gene uncertain. The TCR originated in a human donor who donated a stem cell graft to a child with Fanconi anemia. The starting material was PBMCs, obtained from the stem cell graft. This chain's CDR3 is CASSQDGYDEQFF. CDR3 DNA: TGCGCCAGCAGTCAAGACGGGTACGATGAGCAGTTCTTC.